This T cell receptor beta chain was sequenced during a study of shared clonotypes between healthy human individuals. Across the whole study: The donors, a couple of women and three men, were aged 18 to 49.

Broader study findings: The sampled material consisted only of blood, and tissue repertoires are likely to differ. Clonotype sharing levels among donors were expected to vary with sequencing depth.

The V and J ends lost 2 bases and 4 bases, in that order; junction bases with no gene match: 4. Germline loops: CDR1 WNHNN, CDR2 SYGVQD (reference sequence). CDR3 size: 15 residues. How the authors handled the data: For the immunoSEQ data, sequences were junction-only without quality scores, so filtering differed. Assay used: immunoSEQ multiplex PCR; TCRdb lists only in-frame clones, some missing. V and J calls and clone size come straight from that table; D and trimming were deduced from the DNA. Among fewer than 1.8 million clones listed, approximately 98.5% were seen once. About this clone itself: Its specificity is unknown.

The clonotype comes from a man younger than 45 in good health. This rearrangement joins TRBV10-1 to TRBJ2-1, with TRBD2 identical over 8 bases. The sequencing sample was made of naive CD4+ T cells sorted from blood. As for subset: CD45RA+ positively selected. The CDR3: CASSEASGQYNEQFF. For the CDR3, the DNA is TGCGCCAGCAGTGAGGCTAGCGGGCAATACAATGAGCAGTTCTTC.